The entry below gives a single TCR beta chain sequence along with its context. As yet, its antigen is unknown. Trimming shortened V by 0 bases and J by 5 bases, and 14 bases separated the two germline ends. Germline CDR1 is SGHRS and CDR2 is YFSETQ. The CDR3 has 15 amino acids. Only in-frame clones appear in the TCRdb table, and some are missing; sequencing was by immunoSEQ multiplex PCR. The repertoire consists of about 21,000 clones, with around nine tenths occurring once and the leading ten covering around 6%. This record belongs to a study of a mutant IDH1 vaccine in newly diagnosed glioma. About the research overall: Vaccines began 4-6 weeks after radiotherapy alone, or with temozolomide cycles. Males made up about 60% and females around 38% of treated patients, whose mean age was approximately 40 years. Patients had received radiotherapy, temozolomide, or both previously, most receiving both. Broader study findings: Top peripheral T cell clonotype shifts appeared unrelated to pseudoprogression.

Stated time point: week 11, during vaccination. Topical imiquimod was applied with each vaccine dose, which held 300 ug of mutant IDH1 20-mer peptide. Here the sequenced sample was PBMCs, taken from a glioma patient whose treatment included an IDH1 peptide vaccine. The V call is TRBV5-1, the J call TRBJ2-5; D gene uncertain. This receptor was identified in a woman in her forties with glioma. The CDR3 sequence: CASSLAGWVRETQYF. The DNA for the CDR3 is TGCGCCAGCAGCTTGGCCGGATGGGTGAGGGAGACCCAGTACTTC.